These T cell receptor beta chains were read from a single sample in a study of OX40 agonist ivuxolimab in advanced cancers. Assay: immunoSEQ multiplex PCR; the TCRdb copy retains only in-frame clones and omits some. The sample records roughly 100,000 clones, about nine tenths being singletons. The sample here was CD4+ or CD8+ T cells sorted from blood, taken in a trial of the OX40 agonist ivuxolimab. These receptors originate from an adult with an advanced solid tumor such as melanoma, head and neck, liver or kidney cancer. Both conserved end residues are part of each CDR3.

V gene | CDR3 protein
TRBV7-3 | CASSLSWGTEAFF
TRBV7-3 | CASSPQPVAVSTDTQYF
TRBV19 | CASSRVGNQPQHF
TRBV6-6 | CASSYSGRDASYEQYF
TRBV10-1 | CASSDRTGNEQFF
TRBV4-2 | CASSLISGGVMNTEAFF
TRBV18 | CASSPPTGFTSTDTQYF
TRBV5-1 | CASSFLPAGGHQETQYF
TRBV11-2 | CASSLGPYGRDKGYGYTF
TRBV15 | CATSVSTGEAFF
TRBV15 | CATSRVAFSTGELFF
TRBV7-9 | CASSLEGTDHYGYTF
TRBV9 | CASSFSGGAYEQYF
TRBV11-1 | CASSSGQPNQPQHF
TRBV7-9 | CASSSLDEQYF
TRBV9 | CASSVTVAGFFNEQFF
TRBV5-1 | CASSSRTSGSQWDNEQFF
TRBV4-1 | CASSQGSPSTDTQYF
TRBV28 | CASSPLLAGNEQFF
TRBV9 | CASSVGTGGPYEQYF
TRBV6-5 | CASSRGTEAFF
TRBV19 | CASSFLLTPTYEQYF
TRBV14 | CASSHRQGGRTDTQYF
TRBV28 | CASSLGQLMNTEAFF
TRBV30 | CAWSVQGAGNQPQHF
TRBV29-1 | CSVETPGTDYGYTF
TRBV29-1 | CTKKGGEAQETQYF
TRBV19 | CASSTGFRGYTF
TRBV30 | CAWSGSTDTQYF
TRBV2 | CASRSGQHYGYTF
TRBV6-1 | CASQGGEKLFF
TRBV29-1 | CSVDPSQETQYF
TRBV10-3 | CAISEVTGEDQPQHF
TRBV6-5 | CASRDREEKLFF
TRBV7-9 | CASSLGRGGEQYF
TRBV27 | CASSLGRSNQPQHF